This T cell receptor beta chain is from a study of T cell responses to AZD1222 COVID-19 vaccine. The assay was immunoSEQ multiplex PCR, and TCRdb's table has in-frame clones only and misses some. This sample has under 150,000 clones; 93% occur once, and the top ten carry 4.5% to 6%. The CDR3 runs to 13 residues. V was pared by 3 bases and J by 2 bases, with 8 bases between. CDR1 is LNHDA and CDR2 is SQIVND in the germline V gene (reference sequence). The receptor was isolated from an adult in good health. The J gene is TRBJ2-7, the V gene TRBV19; D gene uncertain. Sequencing was performed on peripheral blood, taken on day 0 of AZD1222 vaccination. The CDR3 reads CASSIGVAYEQYF. The CDR3 DNA reads TGTGCCAGTAGTATTGGGGTCGCCTACGAGCAGTACTTC.